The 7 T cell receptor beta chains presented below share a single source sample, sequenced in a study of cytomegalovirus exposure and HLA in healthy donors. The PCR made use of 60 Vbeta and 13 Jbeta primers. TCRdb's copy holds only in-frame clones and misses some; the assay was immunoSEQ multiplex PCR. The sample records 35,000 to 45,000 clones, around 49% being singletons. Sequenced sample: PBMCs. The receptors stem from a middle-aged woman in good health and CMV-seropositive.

The CDR3 coding sequence is TGTGCCAGCAGCAGTCAAGCGGGGGCTTCCTATGGCTACACCTTC. It encodes CASSSQAGASYGYTF. The chain employs TRBV7-2 and TRBJ1-2; TRBD1 is a possible D gene (6 bases). The CDR3 sequence is 15 residues long. Deletions cut 5 bases from V and 4 bases from J, with 17 bases between. The germline CDR1 and CDR2 sequences are SGHTA and FQGNSA.

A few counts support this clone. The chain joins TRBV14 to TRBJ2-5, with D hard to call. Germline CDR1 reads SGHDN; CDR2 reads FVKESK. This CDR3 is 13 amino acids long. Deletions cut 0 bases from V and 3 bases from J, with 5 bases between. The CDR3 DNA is TGTGCCAGCAGCCAAGAGGCAGAAGAGACCCAGTACTTC. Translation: CASSQEAEETQYF.

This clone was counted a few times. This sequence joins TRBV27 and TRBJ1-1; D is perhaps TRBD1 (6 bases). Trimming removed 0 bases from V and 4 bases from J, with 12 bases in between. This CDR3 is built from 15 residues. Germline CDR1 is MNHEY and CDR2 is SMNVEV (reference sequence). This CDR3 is CASSLSDSGSTEAFF. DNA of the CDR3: TGTGCCAGCAGTTTATCGGACAGTGGGAGCACTGAAGCTTTCTTT.

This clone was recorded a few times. The CDR3 spells CASSPGGDRGSPDGNQPQHF. CDR3 bases: TGTGCCAGCAGCCCCGGCGGGGACAGGGGGTCCCCGGATGGGAATCAGCCCCAGCATTTT. The gene calls are TRBV11-3 and TRBJ1-5; 11 bases line up with TRBD1. Germline CDR1 SGHNT, CDR2 YENEEA. Trimming at V came to 5 bases and at J to 4 bases, leaving 19 bases not matched to a gene. The CDR3 runs 20 residues.

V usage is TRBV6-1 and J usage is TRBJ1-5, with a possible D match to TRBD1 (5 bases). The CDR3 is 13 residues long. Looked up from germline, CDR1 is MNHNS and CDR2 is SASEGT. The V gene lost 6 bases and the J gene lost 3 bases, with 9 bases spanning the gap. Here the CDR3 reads CASRQVNNQPQHF. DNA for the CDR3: TGTGCCAGCAGACAGGTGAACAATCAGCCCCAGCATTTT.

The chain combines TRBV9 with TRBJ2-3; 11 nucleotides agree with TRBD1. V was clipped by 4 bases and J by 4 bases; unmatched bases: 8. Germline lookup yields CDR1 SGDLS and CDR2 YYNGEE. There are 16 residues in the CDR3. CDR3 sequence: CASSPGQGAWADTQYF. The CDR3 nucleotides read TGTGCCAGCAGCCCCGGACAGGGGGCCTGGGCAGATACGCAGTATTTT.

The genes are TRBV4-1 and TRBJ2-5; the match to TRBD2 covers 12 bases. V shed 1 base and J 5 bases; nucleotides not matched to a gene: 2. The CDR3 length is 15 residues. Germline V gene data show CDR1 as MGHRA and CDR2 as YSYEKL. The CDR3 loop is CASSQGTSGAETQYF. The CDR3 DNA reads TGCGCCAGCAGCCAAGGGACTAGCGGGGCGGAGACCCAGTACTTC.